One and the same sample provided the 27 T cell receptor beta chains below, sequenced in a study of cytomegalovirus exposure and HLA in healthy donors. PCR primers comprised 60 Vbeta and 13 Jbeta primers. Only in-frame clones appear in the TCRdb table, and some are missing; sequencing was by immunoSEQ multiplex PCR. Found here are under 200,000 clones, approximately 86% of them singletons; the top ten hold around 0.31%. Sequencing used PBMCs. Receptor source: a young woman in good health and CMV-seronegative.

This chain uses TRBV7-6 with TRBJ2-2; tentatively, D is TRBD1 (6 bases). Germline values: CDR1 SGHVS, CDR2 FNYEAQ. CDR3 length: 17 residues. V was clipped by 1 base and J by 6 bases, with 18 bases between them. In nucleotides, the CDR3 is TGTGCCAGCAGCTTAGAAGTGAGTCAGGGGAGAGCCGGGGAGCTGTTTTTT. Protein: CASSLEVSQGRAGELFF. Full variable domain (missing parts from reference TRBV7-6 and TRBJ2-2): GAGVSQSPRYKVTKRGQDVALRCDPISGHVSLYWYRQALGQGPEFLTYFNYEAQQDKSGLPNDRFSAERPEGSISTLTIQRTEQRDSAMYRCASSLEVSQGRAGELFFGEGSRLTVL.

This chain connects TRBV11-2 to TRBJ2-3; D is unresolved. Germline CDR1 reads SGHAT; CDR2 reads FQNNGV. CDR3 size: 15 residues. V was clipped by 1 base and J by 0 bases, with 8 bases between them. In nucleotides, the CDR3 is TGTGCCAGCAGCTTAGGTTCGTCCAGCACAGATACGCAGTATTTT. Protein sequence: CASSLGSSSTDTQYF.

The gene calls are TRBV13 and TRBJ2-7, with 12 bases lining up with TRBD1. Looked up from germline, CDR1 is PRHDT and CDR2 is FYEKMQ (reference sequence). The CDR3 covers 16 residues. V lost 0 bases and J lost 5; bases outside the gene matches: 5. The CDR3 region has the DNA TGTGCCAGCAGCTTAGGAATGGGACAGGGGGCACACGAGCAGTACTTC. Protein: CASSLGMGQGAHEQYF.

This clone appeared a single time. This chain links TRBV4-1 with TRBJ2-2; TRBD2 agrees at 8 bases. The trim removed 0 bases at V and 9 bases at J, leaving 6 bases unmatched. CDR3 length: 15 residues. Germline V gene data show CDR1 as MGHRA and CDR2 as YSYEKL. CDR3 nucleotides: TGCGCCAGCAGCCAAGATCGAGCGGGAGCCCGGGAGCTGTTTTTT. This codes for CASSQDRAGARELFF.

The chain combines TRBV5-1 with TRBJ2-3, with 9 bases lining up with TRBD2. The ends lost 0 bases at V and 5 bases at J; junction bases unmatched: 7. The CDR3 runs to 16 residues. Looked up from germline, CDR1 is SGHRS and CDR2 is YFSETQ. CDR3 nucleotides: TGCGCCAGCAGCTTGGGGCTAGCGGGAAGGATAGATACGCAGTATTTT. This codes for CASSLGLAGRIDTQYF.

CDR3 in DNA: TGCAGCGTTGAAGCCGAGCCCCTCTCTGGGGCCAACGTCCTGACTTTC. Protein product: CSVEAEPLSGANVLTF. The chain carries TRBV29-1 and TRBJ2-6; D is undetermined. V dropped 1 base and J dropped 0 bases, with 10 bases sitting between them. CDR1 SQVTM and CDR2 ANQGSEA come from the germline V gene. The CDR3 runs 16 residues.

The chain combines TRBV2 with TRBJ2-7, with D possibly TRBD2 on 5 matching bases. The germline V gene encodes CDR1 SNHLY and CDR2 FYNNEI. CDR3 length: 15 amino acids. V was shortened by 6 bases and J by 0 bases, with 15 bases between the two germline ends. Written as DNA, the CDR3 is TGTGCCAGCAGGGTACGAGCGGATATCTCCTACGAGCAGTACTTC. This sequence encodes CASRVRADISYEQYF.

CDR3 region: CASSLYRGDEQFF. The CDR3 DNA reads as TGCGCCAGCAGCTTGTATAGGGGCGATGAGCAGTTCTTC. This chain links TRBV5-1 with TRBJ2-1, with D possibly TRBD1 on 5 matching bases. CDR3 size: 13 residues. The germline gives CDR1 SGHRS, CDR2 YFSETQ. Trimming took off 1 base at V and 8 bases at J, with 10 bases between the two ends.

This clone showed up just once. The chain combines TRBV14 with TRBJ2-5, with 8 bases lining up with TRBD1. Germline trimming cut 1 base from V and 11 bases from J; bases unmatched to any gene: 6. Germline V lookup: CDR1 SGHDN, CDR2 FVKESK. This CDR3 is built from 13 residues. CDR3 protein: CASSQAGDRLQYF. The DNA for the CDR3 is TGTGCCAGCAGCCAAGCGGGGGACAGGCTGCAGTACTTC.

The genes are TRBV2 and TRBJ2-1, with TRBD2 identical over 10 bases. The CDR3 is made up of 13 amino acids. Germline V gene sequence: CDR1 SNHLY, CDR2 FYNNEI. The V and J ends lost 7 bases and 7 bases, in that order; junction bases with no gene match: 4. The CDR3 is CASNSGRANEQFF. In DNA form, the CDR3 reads TGTGCCAGCAACAGCGGGAGGGCTAATGAGCAGTTCTTC.

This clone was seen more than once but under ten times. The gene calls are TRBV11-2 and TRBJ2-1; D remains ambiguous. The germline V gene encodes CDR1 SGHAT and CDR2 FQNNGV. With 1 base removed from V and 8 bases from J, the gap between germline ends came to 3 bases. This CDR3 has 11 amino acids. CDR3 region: CASSLAHEQFF. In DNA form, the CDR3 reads TGTGCCAGCAGCTTAGCTCATGAGCAGTTCTTC. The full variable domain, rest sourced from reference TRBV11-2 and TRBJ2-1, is EAGVAQSPRYKIIEKRQSVAFWCNPISGHATLYWYQQILGQGPKLLIQFQNNGVVDDSQLPKDRFSAERLKGVDSTLKIQPAKLEDSAVYLCASSLAHEQFFGPGTRLTVL.

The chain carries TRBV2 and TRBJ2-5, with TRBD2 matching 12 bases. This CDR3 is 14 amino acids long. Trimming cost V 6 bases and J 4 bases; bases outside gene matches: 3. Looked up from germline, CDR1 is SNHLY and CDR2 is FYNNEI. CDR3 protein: CASRTGLAGETQYF. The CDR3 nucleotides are TGTGCCAGCAGGACGGGACTAGCGGGAGAGACCCAGTACTTC.

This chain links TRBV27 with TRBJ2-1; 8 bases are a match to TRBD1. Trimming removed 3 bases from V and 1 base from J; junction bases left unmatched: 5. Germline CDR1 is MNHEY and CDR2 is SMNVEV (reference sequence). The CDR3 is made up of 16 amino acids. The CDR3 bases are TGTGCCAGCAGTTTTGGCAGGGGGCATTCCTACAATGAGCAGTTCTTC. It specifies CASSFGRGHSYNEQFF.

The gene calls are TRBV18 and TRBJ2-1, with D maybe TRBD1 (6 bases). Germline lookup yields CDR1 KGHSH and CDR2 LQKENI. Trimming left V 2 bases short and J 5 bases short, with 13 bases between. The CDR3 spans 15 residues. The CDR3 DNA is TGTGCCAGCTCACCAAATACAGGGACGGACAATGAGCAGTTCTTC. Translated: CASSPNTGTDNEQFF. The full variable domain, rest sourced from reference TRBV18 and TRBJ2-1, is NAGVMQNPRHLVRRRGQEARLRCSPMKGHSHVYWYRQLPEEGLKFMVYLQKENIIDESGMPKERFSAEFPKEGPSILRIQQVVRGDSAAYFCASSPNTGTDNEQFFGPGTRLTVL.

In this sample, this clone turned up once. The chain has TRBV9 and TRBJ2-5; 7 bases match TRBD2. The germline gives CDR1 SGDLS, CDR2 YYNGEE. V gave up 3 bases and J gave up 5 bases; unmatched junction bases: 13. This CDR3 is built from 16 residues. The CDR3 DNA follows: TGTGCCAGCAGCGCTTATGGGGGGGAAACGTGGGAGACCCAGTACTTC. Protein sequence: CASSAYGGETWETQYF.

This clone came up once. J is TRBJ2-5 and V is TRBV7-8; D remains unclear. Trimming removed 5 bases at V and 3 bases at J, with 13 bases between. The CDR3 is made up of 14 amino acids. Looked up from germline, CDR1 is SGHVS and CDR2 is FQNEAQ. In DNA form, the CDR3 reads TGTGCCAGCAGCCGCCGAGAGTTAAAAGAGACCCAGTACTTC. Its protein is CASSRRELKETQYF.

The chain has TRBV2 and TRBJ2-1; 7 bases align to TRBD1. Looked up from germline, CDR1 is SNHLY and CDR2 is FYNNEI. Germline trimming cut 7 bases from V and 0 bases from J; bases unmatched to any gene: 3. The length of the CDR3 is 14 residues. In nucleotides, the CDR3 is TGTGCCAGCACCCGGGACAGCTCCTACAATGAGCAGTTCTTC. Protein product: CASTRDSSYNEQFF. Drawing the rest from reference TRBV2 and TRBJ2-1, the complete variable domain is EPEVTQTPSHQVTQMGQEVILRCVPISNHLYFYWYRQILGQKVEFLVSFYNNEISEKSEIFDDQFSVERPDGSNFTLKIRSTKLEDSAMYFCASTRDSSYNEQFFGPGTRLTVL.

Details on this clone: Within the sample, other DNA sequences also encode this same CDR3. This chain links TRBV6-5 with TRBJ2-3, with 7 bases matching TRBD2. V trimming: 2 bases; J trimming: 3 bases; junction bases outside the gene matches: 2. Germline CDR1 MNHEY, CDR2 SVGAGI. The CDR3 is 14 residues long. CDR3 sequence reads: CASSYGGGTDTQYF. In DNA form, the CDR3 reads TGTGCCAGCAGTTACGGGGGGGGAACAGATACGCAGTATTTT.

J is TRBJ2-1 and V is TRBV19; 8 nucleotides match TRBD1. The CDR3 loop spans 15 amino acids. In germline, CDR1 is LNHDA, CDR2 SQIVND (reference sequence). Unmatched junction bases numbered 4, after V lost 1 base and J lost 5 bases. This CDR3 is CASSIGDRGNNEQFF. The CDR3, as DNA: TGTGCCAGTAGTATAGGTGACAGGGGTAACAATGAGCAGTTCTTC. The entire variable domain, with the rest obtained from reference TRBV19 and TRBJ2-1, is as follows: DGGITQSPKYLFRKEGQNVTLSCEQNLNHDAMYWYRQDPGQGLRLIYYSQIVNDFQKGDIAEGYSVSREKKESFPLTVTSAQKNPTAFYLCASSIGDRGNNEQFFGPGTRLTVL.

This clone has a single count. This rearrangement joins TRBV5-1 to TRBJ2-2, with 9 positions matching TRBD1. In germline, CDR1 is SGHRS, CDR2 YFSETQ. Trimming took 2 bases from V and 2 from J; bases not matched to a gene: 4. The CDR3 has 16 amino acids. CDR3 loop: CASSLATGGNTGELFF. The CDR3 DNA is TGCGCCAGCAGCTTAGCGACAGGGGGTAACACCGGGGAGCTGTTTTTT.

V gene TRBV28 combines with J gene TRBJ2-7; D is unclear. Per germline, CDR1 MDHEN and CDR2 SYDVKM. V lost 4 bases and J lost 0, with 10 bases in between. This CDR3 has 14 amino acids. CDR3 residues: CASSYLRSSYEQYF. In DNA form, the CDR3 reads TGTGCCAGCAGTTATTTGCGGAGCTCCTACGAGCAGTACTTC.

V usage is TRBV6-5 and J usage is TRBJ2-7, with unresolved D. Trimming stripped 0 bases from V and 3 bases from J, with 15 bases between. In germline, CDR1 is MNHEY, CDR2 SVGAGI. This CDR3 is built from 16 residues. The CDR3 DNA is TGTGCCAGCAGTTACTCGATAGGTGTCTCTAGCTACGAGCAGTACTTC. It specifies CASSYSIGVSSYEQYF.

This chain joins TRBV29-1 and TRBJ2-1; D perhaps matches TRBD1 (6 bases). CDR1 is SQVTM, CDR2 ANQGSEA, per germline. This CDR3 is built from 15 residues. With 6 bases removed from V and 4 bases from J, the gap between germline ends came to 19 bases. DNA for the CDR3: TGCAGCGTGGAATCAGGGGCGACAGCATACAATGAGCAGTTCTTC. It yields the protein CSVESGATAYNEQFF.

CDR3 region: CASSPPPLGGTEAFF. Here the CDR3 DNA reads TGTGCCAGCAGTCCTCCCCCTTTAGGGGGCACTGAAGCTTTCTTT. The chain has TRBV28 and TRBJ1-1, with a weak D call TRBD1 (6 bases). The CDR3 totals 15 residues. V was cut by 5 bases and J by 4 bases, with 17 bases left in between. CDR1 and CDR2 from the germline V gene are MDHEN and SYDVKM. The complete variable domain, with remaining parts taken from reference TRBV28 and TRBJ1-1, reads DVKVTQSSRYLVKRTGEKVFLECVQDMDHENMFWYRQDPGLGLRLIYFSYDVKMKEKGDIPEGYSVSREKKERFSLILESASTNQTSMYLCASSPPPLGGTEAFFGQGTRLTVV.

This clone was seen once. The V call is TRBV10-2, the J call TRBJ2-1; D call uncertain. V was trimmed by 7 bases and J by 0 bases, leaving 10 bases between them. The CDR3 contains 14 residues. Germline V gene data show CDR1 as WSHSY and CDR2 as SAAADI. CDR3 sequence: CASNQALSYNEQFF. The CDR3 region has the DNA TGCGCCAGCAATCAGGCACTCTCCTACAATGAGCAGTTCTTC.

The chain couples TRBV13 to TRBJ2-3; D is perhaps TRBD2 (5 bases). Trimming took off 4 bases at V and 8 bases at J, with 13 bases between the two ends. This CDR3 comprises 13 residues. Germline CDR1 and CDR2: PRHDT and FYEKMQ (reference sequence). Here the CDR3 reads CASSSEARGTQYF. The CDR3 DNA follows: TGTGCCAGCAGCTCCGAGGCCCGGGGTACGCAGTATTTT.

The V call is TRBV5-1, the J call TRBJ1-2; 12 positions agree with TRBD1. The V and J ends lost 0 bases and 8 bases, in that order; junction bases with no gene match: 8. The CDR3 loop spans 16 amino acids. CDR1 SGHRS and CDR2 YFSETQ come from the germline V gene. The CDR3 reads CASSLAAGQGALGYTF. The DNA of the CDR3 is TGCGCCAGCAGCTTGGCAGCGGGACAGGGGGCGCTGGGCTACACCTTC.